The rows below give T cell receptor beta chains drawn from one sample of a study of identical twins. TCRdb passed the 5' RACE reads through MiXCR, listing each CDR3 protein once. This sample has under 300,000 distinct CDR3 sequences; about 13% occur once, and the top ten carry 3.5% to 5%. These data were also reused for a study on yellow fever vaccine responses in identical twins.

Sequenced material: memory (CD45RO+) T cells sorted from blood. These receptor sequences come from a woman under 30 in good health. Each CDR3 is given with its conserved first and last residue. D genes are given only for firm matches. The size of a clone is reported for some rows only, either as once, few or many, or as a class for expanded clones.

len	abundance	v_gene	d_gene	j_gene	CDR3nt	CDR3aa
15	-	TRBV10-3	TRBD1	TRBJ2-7	TGTGCCATCAGTGAAGACAGGGTGGGCTCCTACGAGCAGTACTTC	CAISEDRVGSYEQYF
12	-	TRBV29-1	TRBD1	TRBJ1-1	TGCAGCGTGGAAACAGGGGAGACTGAAGCTTTCTTT	CSVETGETEAFF
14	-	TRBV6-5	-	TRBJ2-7	TGTGCCAGCAGTTATAAGGGGGTAGGCTACGAGCAGTACTTC	CASSYKGVGYEQYF
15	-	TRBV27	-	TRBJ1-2	TGTGCCAGCCCTCCTGGAGACACTGCTAACTATGGCTACACCTTC	CASPPGDTANYGYTF
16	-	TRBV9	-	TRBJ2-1	TGTGCCAGCAGCGTAACAGCGGGCTTAACCTACAATGAGCAGTTCTTC	CASSVTAGLTYNEQFF
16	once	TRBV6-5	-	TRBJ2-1	TGTGCCAGCAGTTCAAGGGCGTCGAGCTCCTACAATGAGCAGTTCTTC	CASSSRASSSYNEQFF
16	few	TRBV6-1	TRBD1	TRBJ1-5	TGTGCCAGGCCGGGACAGGGGGTTATAGGCAATCAGCCCCAGCATTTT	CARPGQGVIGNQPQHF
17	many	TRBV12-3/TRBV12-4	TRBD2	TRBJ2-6	TGTGCCACCTTTCTGGGGGGGTCTCACTCTGGGGCCAACGTCCTGACTTTC	CATFLGGSHSGANVLTF
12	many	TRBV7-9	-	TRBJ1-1	TGTGCCAGCAGCTTAATAGGTACTGAAGCTTTCTTT	CASSLIGTEAFF
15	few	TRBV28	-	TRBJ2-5	TGTGCCAGCACTGGAGGAGCAGGCCGCCAAGAGACCCAGTACTTC	CASTGGAGRQETQYF
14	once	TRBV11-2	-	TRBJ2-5	TGTGCCAGCAGTCCCCTACCGTACCAAGAGACCCAGTACTTC	CASSPLPYQETQYF
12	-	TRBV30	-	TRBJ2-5	TGTGCCTGGAGGTCCAGGCAAGAGACCCAGTACTTC	CAWRSRQETQYF
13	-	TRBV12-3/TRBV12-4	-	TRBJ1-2	TGTGCCACCCACACGCAAAGTAACTATGGCTACACCTTC	CATHTQSNYGYTF
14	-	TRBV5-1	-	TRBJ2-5	TGCGCCAGCAGCACACAGGAGCTCCAAGAGACCCAGTACTTC	CASSTQELQETQYF
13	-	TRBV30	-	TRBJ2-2	TGTGCCTGGCCCCAGGGAGACACCGGGGAGCTGTTTTTT	CAWPQGDTGELFF
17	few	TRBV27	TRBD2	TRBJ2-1	TGTGCCAGCAGTTCTAGAGCGGGAGTGACCCCCTACAATGAGCAGTTCTTC	CASSSRAGVTPYNEQFF
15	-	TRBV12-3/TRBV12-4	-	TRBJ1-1	TGTGCCAGCAGCCCTTACGGGCAGCTGAACACTGAAGCTTTCTTT	CASSPYGQLNTEAFF
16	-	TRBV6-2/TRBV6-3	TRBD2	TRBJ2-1	TGTGCCAGCAACCCTACGGGGGGGACACGGTACAATGAGCAGTTCTTC	CASNPTGGTRYNEQFF
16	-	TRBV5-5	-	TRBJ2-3	TGTGCCAGCAGCGGGGGTTTAAGGACGGTGGGAGATACGCAGTATTTT	CASSGGLRTVGDTQYF
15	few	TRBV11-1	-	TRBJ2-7	TGTGCCAGCAGCTTAGCGGCAAGGAGCTCCTACGAGCAGTACTTC	CASSLAARSSYEQYF
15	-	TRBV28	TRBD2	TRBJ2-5	TGTGCCAGCATCCCCAGCGGGGGGAACGAAGAGACCCAGTACTTC	CASIPSGGNEETQYF
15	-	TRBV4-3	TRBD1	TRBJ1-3	TGCGCCAGCAGCACGGGGACAGGCGGGTTAGACACCATATATTTT	CASSTGTGGLDTIYF
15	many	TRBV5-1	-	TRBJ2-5	TGCGCCAGCAGCTTGGCGGGAATGTACCAAGAGACCCAGTACTTC	CASSLAGMYQETQYF
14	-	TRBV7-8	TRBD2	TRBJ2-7	TGTGCCAGCAGCCCCCTAGCGGGGATTGGCGAGCAGTACTTC	CASSPLAGIGEQYF
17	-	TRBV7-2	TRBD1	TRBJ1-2	TGTGCCAGCAGCTCCCCTCTGGGACAGGGGGTCGACTATGGCTACACCTTC	CASSSPLGQGVDYGYTF
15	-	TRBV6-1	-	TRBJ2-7	TGTGCCAGCAGCCGGATGGGTGAAGTTCCCTACGAGCAGTACTTC	CASSRMGEVPYEQYF
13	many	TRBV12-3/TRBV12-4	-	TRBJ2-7	TGTGCCAGCAGTCCCGGCCCCGGGGGCGAGCAGTACTTC	CASSPGPGGEQYF
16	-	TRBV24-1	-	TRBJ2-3	TGTGCCACCAGTGATTTCGGGTCGGGGGGCACAGATACGCAGTATTTT	CATSDFGSGGTDTQYF
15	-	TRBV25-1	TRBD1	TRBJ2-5	TGTGCCAGCAGTGATCGGACAGGGGGCGTGGAGACCCAGTACTTC	CASSDRTGGVETQYF
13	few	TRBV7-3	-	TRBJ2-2	TGTGCCAGCAGCTCGGACAACACCGGGGAGCTGTTTTTT	CASSSDNTGELFF
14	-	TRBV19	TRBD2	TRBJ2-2	TGTGCCAGTAGTATGACTAGCGGCACCGGGGAGCTGTTTTTT	CASSMTSGTGELFF
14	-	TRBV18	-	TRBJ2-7	TGTGCCAGCTCACCCCTGCCCCAGGGTTACGAGCAGTACTTC	CASSPLPQGYEQYF
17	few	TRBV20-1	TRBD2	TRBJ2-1	TGCAGTGCTAGGGCCGGGACTAGCGGGAGTGCCTACAATGAGCAGTTCTTC	CSARAGTSGSAYNEQFF
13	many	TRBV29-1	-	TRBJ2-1	TGCAGCGTTGAAGTAGGGGGGGGAGTTGGGCAGTTCTTC	CSVEVGGGVGQFF
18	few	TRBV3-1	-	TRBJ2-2	TGTGCCAGCAGCCAAGTTGCAGGAGCTTACGCGAACACCGGGGAGCTGTTTTTT	CASSQVAGAYANTGELFF
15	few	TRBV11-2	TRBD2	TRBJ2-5	TGTGCCAGCCGGGCGGGGGTCCTATGGCAAGAGACCCAGTACTTC	CASRAGVLWQETQYF
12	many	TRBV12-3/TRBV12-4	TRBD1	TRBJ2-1	TGTGCCAGCAGCCAAGGACAGGGCGAGCAGTTCTTC	CASSQGQGEQFF
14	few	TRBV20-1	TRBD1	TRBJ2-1	TGCAGTGCCCTTAATAGGCAGGGGGAATTCAGGCAGTTCTTC	CSALNRQGEFRQFF
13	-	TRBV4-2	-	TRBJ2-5	TGTGCCAGCAGCCAAAAGGTCGATGGGACCCAGTACTTC	CASSQKVDGTQYF
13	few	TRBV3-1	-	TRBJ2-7	TGTGCCAGCAGCCAAAACGAGGCCGGGACAAAGTACTTC	CASSQNEAGTKYF
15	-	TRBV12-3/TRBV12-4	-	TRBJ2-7	TGTGCCAGTAGGCTTGCGGACACCCCCTCCTACGAGCAGTACTTC	CASRLADTPSYEQYF
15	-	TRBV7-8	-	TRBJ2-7	TGTGCCAGCAGCTTAGTTGCGGGACGAGAATACGAGCAGTACTTC	CASSLVAGREYEQYF
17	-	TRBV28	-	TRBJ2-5	TGTGCCAGCAGTATCCTCGGGGGCAGCTTAGTCAAAGAGACCCAGTACTTC	CASSILGGSLVKETQYF